This T cell receptor beta chain is from a study of control samples from healthy donors and cancer patients. The table came from immunoSEQ multiplex PCR; TCRdb's copy has only in-frame clones and leaves some out. This sample carries tens of thousands of clones, 75% to 90% of them seen once, and the ten largest clones take about 3%. This CDR3 is 14 amino acids long. Germline assignment: CDR1 GTSNPN and CDR2 SVGIG (reference sequence). V lost 2 bases and J 3 bases, leaving 14 bases between the germline ends. This clonotype was sampled from a woman aged 45-65 years with lung cancer. The chain recombines TRBV30 with TRBJ2-7; maybe TRBD2 (6 bases). The sample comprised PBMCs. In nucleotides, the CDR3 is TGTGCCTGGAGTACCGGGACGGGAGTCTACGAGCAGTACTTC. It yields the protein CAWSTGTGVYEQYF.